This T cell receptor beta chain was identified during a study of T cells after yellow fever vaccination. About this clonotype: What it recognizes is unknown.

Trimming took off 2 bases at V and 7 bases at J, with 9 bases between the two ends. This CDR3 has 13 residues. Germline lookup yields CDR1 MGHRA and CDR2 YSYEKL. TCRdb reprocessed the 5' RACE reads with MiXCR, giving one entry per CDR3 protein. The table records 500,000 to 550,000 distinct CDR3 sequences, just over 20% of them present only once. Study-wide results and caveats: Weaker overall, the secondary response nonetheless peaked faster (day 5 versus 15).

This chain joins TRBV4-1 and TRBJ1-5; D is ambiguous. The sequence was collected from a man aged 18-30 years who received the YFV17D yellow fever vaccine. This sample comprised PBMCs, obtained approximately 20 days after the first yellow fever vaccination. The CDR3, as DNA: TGCGCCAGCAGCCAATCTCCCAGACAGCCCCAGCATTTT. This codes for CASSQSPRQPQHF.